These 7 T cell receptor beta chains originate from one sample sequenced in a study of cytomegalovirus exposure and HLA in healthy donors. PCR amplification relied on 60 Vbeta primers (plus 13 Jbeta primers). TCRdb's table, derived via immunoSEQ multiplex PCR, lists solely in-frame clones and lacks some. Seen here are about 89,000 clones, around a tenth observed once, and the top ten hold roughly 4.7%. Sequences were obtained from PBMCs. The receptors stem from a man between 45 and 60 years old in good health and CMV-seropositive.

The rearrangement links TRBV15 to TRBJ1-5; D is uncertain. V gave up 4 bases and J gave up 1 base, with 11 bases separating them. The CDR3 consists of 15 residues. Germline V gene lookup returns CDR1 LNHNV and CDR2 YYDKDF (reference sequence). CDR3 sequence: CATSTGDLSNQPQHF. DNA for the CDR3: TGTGCCACCAGCACCGGAGACCTGAGCAATCAGCCCCAGCATTTT.

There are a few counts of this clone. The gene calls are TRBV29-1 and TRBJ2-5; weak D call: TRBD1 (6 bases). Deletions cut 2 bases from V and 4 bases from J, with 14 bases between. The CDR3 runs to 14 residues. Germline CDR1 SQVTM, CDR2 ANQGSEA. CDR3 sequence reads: CSVESGAGGETQYF. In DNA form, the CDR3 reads TGCAGCGTTGAATCAGGGGCGGGCGGAGAGACCCAGTACTTC. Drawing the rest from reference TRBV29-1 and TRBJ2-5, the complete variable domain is SAVISQKPSRDICQRGTSLTIQCQVDSQVTMMFWYRQQPGQSLTLIATANQGSEATYESGFVIDKFPISRPNLTFSTLTVSNMSPEDSSIYLCSVESGAGGETQYFGPGTRLLVL.

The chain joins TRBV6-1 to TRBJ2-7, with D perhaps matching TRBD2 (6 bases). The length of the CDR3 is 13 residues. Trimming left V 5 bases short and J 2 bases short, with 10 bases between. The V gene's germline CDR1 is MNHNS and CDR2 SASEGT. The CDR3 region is CASSSQRAYEQYF. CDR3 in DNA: TGTGCCAGCAGTTCCCAGCGGGCCTACGAGCAGTACTTC.

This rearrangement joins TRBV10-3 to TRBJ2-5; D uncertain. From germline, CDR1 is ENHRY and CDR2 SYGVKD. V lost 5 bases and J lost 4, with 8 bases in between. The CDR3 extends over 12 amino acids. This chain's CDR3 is CAISTPGETQYF. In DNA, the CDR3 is TGTGCCATCAGTACCCCAGGAGAGACCCAGTACTTC.

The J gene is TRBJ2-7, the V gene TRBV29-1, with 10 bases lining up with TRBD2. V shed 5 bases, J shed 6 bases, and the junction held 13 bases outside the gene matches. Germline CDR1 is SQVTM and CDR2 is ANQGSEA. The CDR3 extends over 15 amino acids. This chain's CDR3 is CSVSLAGVSLGEQYF. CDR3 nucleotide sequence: TGCAGCGTTAGTCTAGCGGGAGTGTCTTTGGGCGAGCAGTACTTC.

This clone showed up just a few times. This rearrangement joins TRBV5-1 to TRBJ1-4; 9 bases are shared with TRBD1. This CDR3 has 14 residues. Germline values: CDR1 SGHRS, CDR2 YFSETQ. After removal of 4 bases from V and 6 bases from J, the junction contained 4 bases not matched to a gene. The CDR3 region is CASSVQGADEKLFF. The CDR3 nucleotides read TGCGCCAGCAGCGTACAGGGGGCGGATGAAAAACTGTTTTTT.

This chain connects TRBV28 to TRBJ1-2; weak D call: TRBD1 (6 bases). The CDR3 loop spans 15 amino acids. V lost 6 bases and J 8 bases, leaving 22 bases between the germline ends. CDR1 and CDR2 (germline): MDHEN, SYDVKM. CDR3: CASRPLITGRAGYTF. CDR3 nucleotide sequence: TGTGCCAGCAGACCCCTCATAACAGGGAGAGCAGGCTACACCTTC.